This note documents a single T cell receptor beta chain sequence. The junction shows a germline mismatch at one end, possibly a read error. The CDR3 is made up of 15 amino acids. Looked up from germline, CDR1 is MNHEY and CDR2 is SVGAGI. The study separated CD4+ cells into CD45RA+ naive and CD45RA-negative memory subsets. The data originate from a study of shared clonotypes between healthy human individuals. The assay was carried out at the deep level. Each subset's genomic DNA was split evenly across several immunoSEQ plates. The table came from immunoSEQ multiplex PCR; TCRdb's copy has only in-frame clones and leaves some out. The repertoire includes a few million clones, approximately 93% of them detected once, and 0.35% to 0.45% sits in the top ten.

The clonotype was recovered from a man between 18 and 29 years old in good health. Some clones in this sample may be carry-over from other donors' samples. Sequencing used naive CD4+ T cells from PBMCs. Subset reported: CD45RA+ positively selected. The genes are TRBV6-5 and TRBJ2-5; 14 nucleotides agree with TRBD2. Written as DNA, the CDR3 is TGTGCCAGCACTTACCCCGGACTAGCGGGAGGGACCCAGTACTTC. The encoded protein is CASTYPGLAGGTQYF.